Each of the 19 T cell receptor beta chains below was sequenced from the same sample in a study of shared clonotypes between healthy human individuals. Some clones are missing from TCRdb's copy, which holds only in-frame ones; the method was immunoSEQ multiplex PCR. The sample holds approximately 1,500,000 clones, roughly 96% seen once. The sequenced sample was naive CD4+ T cells sorted from blood. Regarding subset: CD45RA+ positively selected. These TCRs come from a man aged 25-40 years in good health.

This sequence joins TRBV6-5 and TRBJ2-7, with D perhaps TRBD1 or TRBD2 (5 bases each). The CDR3 contains 15 residues. V lost 6 bases, J lost 0 bases, and 15 bases lay in between. Germline V gives CDR1 MNHEY, CDR2 SVGAGI. The CDR3 region is CASSPIWGSSYEQYF. CDR3 DNA sequence: TGTGCCAGCAGCCCCATCTGGGGGAGCTCCTACGAGCAGTACTTC.

The V call is TRBV2, the J call TRBJ2-5; the D gene is possibly TRBD1 (6 bases). This CDR3 has 14 amino acids. CDR1 SNHLY and CDR2 FYNNEI come from the germline V gene. The ends were cut back, 6 bases at V and 2 bases at J, with 13 bases in the middle. CDR3 bases: TGTGCCAGCAGAAAGGGACATAGACAAGAGACCCAGTACTTC. Its translation: CASRKGHRQETQYF.

This clone has only one observation. The chain combines TRBV25-1 with TRBJ2-1, with 8 positions matching TRBD2. The V gene's germline CDR1 is MGHDK and CDR2 SYGVNS. Trimming removed 2 bases from V and 9 bases from J; junction bases left unmatched: 15. The length of the CDR3 is 17 residues. CDR3 residues: CASSEDGSGGVRSEQFF. Written as DNA, the CDR3 is TGTGCCAGCAGTGAAGACGGGTCGGGAGGGGTAAGGAGTGAGCAGTTCTTC.

This clone came up once. This chain joins TRBV6-1 and TRBJ1-5; D is perhaps TRBD1 (6 bases). This CDR3 is 14 amino acids long. The germline CDR1 and CDR2 sequences are MNHNS and SASEGT. The V and J ends lost 2 bases and 10 bases respectively, with 15 bases between them. This CDR3 is CASSEWGAERPQHF. For the CDR3, the DNA is TGTGCCAGCAGTGAATGGGGGGCCGAGCGACCCCAGCATTTT.

For the CDR3, the DNA is TGTGCCAGCAGTTTATCGGGTCAGACAAGCTTTAATTATGGCTACACCTTC. This encodes CASSLSGQTSFNYGYTF. The chain couples TRBV27 to TRBJ1-2; the D is unclear. Germline V lookup: CDR1 MNHEY, CDR2 SMNVEV (reference sequence). This CDR3 is built from 17 residues. V shed 0 bases and J shed 5 bases, with 19 bases lying between them.

V usage is TRBV11-2 and J usage is TRBJ2-7; 10 bases fit TRBD1. Germline assignment: CDR1 SGHAT and CDR2 FQNNGV. Germline trimming cut 5 bases from V and 9 bases from J; bases unmatched to any gene: 10. CDR3 length: 14 amino acids. The CDR3 DNA sequence: TGTGCCAGCAGCGCTAGACAGGGGGCGCCGGTGCAGTACTTC. As protein: CASSARQGAPVQYF.

The chain joins TRBV5-8 to TRBJ1-1; tentative D call: TRBD1 (6 bases). This CDR3 has 14 residues. V was pared by 0 bases and J by 3 bases, with 9 bases between. The germline V gene encodes CDR1 SGHTS and CDR2 YDEGEE. CDR3 in amino acids: CASSLGGPHTEAFF. The CDR3 DNA is TGTGCCAGCAGCTTGGGGGGGCCTCACACTGAAGCTTTCTTT.

The chain links TRBV19 to TRBJ1-4, with TRBD1 matching over 9 bases. J was trimmed by 7 bases and V by 4 bases; bases with no gene match: 7. The CDR3 runs 15 residues. CDR1 and CDR2 from the germline V gene are LNHDA and SQIVND (reference sequence). The CDR3 nucleotides are TGTGCCAGTAGTACCTCGCCGGGACAGGGTGAAAAACTGTTTTTT. This codes for CASSTSPGQGEKLFF. Full variable domain (rest looked up from reference TRBV19 and TRBJ1-4): DGGITQSPKYLFRKEGQNVTLSCEQNLNHDAMYWYRQDPGQGLRLIYYSQIVNDFQKGDIAEGYSVSREKKESFPLTVTSAQKNPTAFYLCASSTSPGQGEKLFFGSGTQLSVL.

V gene TRBV7-9 combines with J gene TRBJ1-2; TRBD1 matches at 9 bases. V shed 3 bases, J shed 7 bases, and the junction held 21 bases outside the gene matches. Germline V gene data show CDR1 as SEHNR and CDR2 as FQNEAQ (reference sequence). This CDR3 spans 19 amino acids. The CDR3 nucleotides are TGTGCCAGCAGCTTGCTCGAGGGGGACAGGGAGCGCGGTTGGAGTGGCTACACCTTC. Its protein is CASSLLEGDRERGWSGYTF. Using reference TRBV7-9 and TRBJ1-2 for the parts outside the CDR3, the full variable domain is DTGVSQNPRHKITKRGQNVTFRCDPISEHNRLYWYRQTLGQGPEFLTYFQNEAQLEKSRLLSDRFSAERPKGSFSTLEIQRTEQGDSAMYLCASSLLEGDRERGWSGYTFGSGTRLTVV.

The rearrangement uses TRBV7-6 and TRBJ2-7; TRBD2 matches 7 bases. Unmatched junction bases numbered 6, after V lost 1 base and J lost 3 bases. CDR3 length: 15 residues. Germline assignment: CDR1 SGHVS and CDR2 FNYEAQ. CDR3 protein: CASSLDPSGDYEQYF. CDR3 nucleotide sequence: TGTGCCAGCAGCTTAGATCCTAGCGGAGACTACGAGCAGTACTTC.

The chain is built from TRBV2 and TRBJ2-7; possible D gene TRBD2, 5 bases. This CDR3 region has 14 residues. The V gene's germline CDR1 is SNHLY and CDR2 FYNNEI. Trimming shortened V by 6 bases and J by 1 base, and 13 bases separated the two germline ends. This chain's CDR3 is CASSPSRGSYEQYF. Here the CDR3 DNA reads TGTGCCAGCAGCCCGAGTAGAGGGTCCTACGAGCAGTACTTC.

V is TRBV7-2 and J is TRBJ2-1, with a weak D call TRBD1 (6 bases). This CDR3 has 14 amino acids. Between the trimmed V and J ends, which lost 5 bases and 9 bases, there was a span of 17 bases. The germline CDR1 and CDR2 sequences are SGHTA and FQGNSA. The CDR3 nucleotides are TGTGCCAGCAGCCGTAGACAGGCTTGGGTTGAGCAGTTCTTC. It specifies CASSRRQAWVEQFF.

The gene calls are TRBV29-1 and TRBJ2-3; 7 bases match TRBD2. Germline-derived CDR1 and CDR2 are SQVTM and ANQGSEA. J gave up 2 bases and V 2 bases, and 10 bases lay outside the gene matches. The CDR3 runs 16 residues. This CDR3 is CSVERGRDLDTDTQYF. CDR3 nucleotide sequence: TGCAGCGTTGAACGGGGGAGGGATCTTGACACAGATACGCAGTATTTT.

The chain joins TRBV18 to TRBJ2-3; D unclear. V gave up 5 bases and J gave up 5 bases, with 14 bases separating them. Germline-derived CDR1 and CDR2 are KGHSH and LQKENI. This CDR3 is 14 amino acids long. The CDR3 sequence is CASSNRALGDTQYF. CDR3 DNA sequence: TGTGCCAGCTCAAACCGTGCTTTGGGAGATACGCAGTATTTT.

This clone was seen a single time. This chain uses TRBV18 with TRBJ2-3; D unresolved. The V and J ends lost 3 bases and 1 base respectively, with 8 bases between them. The CDR3 extends over 14 amino acids. Germline CDR1 and CDR2: KGHSH and LQKENI. CDR3: CASSPMSGTDTQYF. The CDR3 DNA reads TGTGCCAGCTCACCGATGTCAGGCACAGATACGCAGTATTTT.

The rearrangement joins TRBV30 to TRBJ2-7, with a tentative D call TRBD1 (5 bases). The germline V gene encodes CDR1 GTSNPN and CDR2 SVGIG (reference sequence). Trimming stripped 1 base from V and 3 bases from J, with 10 bases between. CDR3 size: 13 residues. The CDR3 DNA follows: TGTGCCTGGAGTGATATCAGGGACTACGAGCAGTACTTC. Translation: CAWSDIRDYEQYF.

V usage is TRBV14 and J usage is TRBJ2-7; D not certain. V was cut by 4 bases and J by 0 bases, with 16 bases left in between. Germline V lookup: CDR1 SGHDN, CDR2 FVKESK. This CDR3 comprises 16 residues. The CDR3 sequence: CASSPLRAGVSYEQYF. The CDR3 region has the DNA TGTGCCAGCAGCCCCCTCCGGGCAGGAGTCTCCTACGAGCAGTACTTC.

In this sample, this clone turned up a few times. V and J are TRBV29-1 and TRBJ1-1; D unclear. Germline V gene data show CDR1 as SQVTM and CDR2 as ANQGSEA. This CDR3 is built from 12 residues. Between the trimmed V and J ends, which lost 4 bases and 1 base, there was a span of 7 bases. CDR3 nucleotides: TGCAGCGTTGCCAGTTCGAACACTGAAGCTTTCTTT. Protein sequence: CSVASSNTEAFF.

In its sample, this clone was seen once. The chain carries TRBV19 and TRBJ2-1, with 7 bases matching TRBD1. Germline V gene sequence: CDR1 LNHDA, CDR2 SQIVND (reference sequence). J gave up 1 base and V 1 base, and 10 bases lay outside the gene matches. The CDR3 has 18 amino acids. DNA of the CDR3: TGTGCCAGTAGTATAGTCGCAGGGGGAGTAAGATCCTACAATGAGCAGTTCTTC. This encodes CASSIVAGGVRSYNEQFF.